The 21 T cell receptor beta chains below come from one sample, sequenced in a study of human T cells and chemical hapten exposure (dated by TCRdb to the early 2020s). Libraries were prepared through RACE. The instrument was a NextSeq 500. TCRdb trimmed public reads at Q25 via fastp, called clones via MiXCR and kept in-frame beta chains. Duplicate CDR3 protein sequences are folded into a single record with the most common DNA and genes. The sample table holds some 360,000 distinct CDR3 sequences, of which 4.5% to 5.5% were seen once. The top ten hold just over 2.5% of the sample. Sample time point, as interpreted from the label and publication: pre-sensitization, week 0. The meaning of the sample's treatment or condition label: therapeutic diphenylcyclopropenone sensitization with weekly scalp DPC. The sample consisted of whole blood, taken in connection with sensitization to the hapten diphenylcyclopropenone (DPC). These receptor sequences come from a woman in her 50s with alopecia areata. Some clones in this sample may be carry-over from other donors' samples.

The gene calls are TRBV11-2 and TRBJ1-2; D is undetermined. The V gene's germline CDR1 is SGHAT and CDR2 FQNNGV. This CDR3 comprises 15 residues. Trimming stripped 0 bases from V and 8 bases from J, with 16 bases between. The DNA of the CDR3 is TGTGCCAGCAGCTTAGAATGGACGGCCGTGAGAGGCTACACCTTC. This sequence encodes CASSLEWTAVRGYTF.

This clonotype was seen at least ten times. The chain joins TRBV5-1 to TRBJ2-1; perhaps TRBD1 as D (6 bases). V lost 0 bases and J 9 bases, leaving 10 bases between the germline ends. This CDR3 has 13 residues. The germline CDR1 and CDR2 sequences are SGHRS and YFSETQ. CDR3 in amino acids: CASSLAQGSEQFF. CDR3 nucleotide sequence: TGCGCCAGCAGCTTGGCACAGGGCAGTGAGCAGTTCTTC.

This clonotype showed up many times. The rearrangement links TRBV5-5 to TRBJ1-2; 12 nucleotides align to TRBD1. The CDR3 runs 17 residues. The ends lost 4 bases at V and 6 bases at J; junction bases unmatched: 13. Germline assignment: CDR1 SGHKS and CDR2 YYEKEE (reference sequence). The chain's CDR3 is CASSPLPPGQGAHGYTF. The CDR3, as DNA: TGTGCCAGCAGCCCGCTCCCCCCGGGACAGGGGGCTCATGGCTACACCTTC.

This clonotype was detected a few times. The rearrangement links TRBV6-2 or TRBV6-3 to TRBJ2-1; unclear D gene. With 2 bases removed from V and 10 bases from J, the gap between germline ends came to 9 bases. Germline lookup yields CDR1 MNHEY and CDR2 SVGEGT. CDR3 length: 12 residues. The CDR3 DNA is TGTGCCAGCAGTTACCCTAGTATGGAGCAGTTCTTC. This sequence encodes CASSYPSMEQFF.

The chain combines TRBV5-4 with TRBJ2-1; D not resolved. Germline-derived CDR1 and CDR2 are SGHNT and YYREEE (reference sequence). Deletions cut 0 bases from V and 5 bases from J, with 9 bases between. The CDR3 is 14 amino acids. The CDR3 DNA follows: TGTGCCAGCAGCTTGGAGGGCGGAGACAATGAGCAGTTCTTC. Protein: CASSLEGGDNEQFF.

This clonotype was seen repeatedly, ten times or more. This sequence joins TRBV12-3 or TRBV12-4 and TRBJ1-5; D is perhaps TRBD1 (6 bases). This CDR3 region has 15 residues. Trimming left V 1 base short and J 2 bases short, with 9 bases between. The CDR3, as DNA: TGTGCCAGCAGTTTAGTTGGGGGCGGCAATCAGCCCCAGCATTTT. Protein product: CASSLVGGGNQPQHF.

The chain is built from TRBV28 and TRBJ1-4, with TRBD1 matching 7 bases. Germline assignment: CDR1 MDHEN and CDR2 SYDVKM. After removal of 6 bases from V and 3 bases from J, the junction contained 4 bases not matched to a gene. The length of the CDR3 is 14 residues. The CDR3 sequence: CASRRGGPNEKLFF. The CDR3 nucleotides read TGTGCCAGCAGGAGAGGGGGCCCTAATGAAAAACTGTTTTTT.

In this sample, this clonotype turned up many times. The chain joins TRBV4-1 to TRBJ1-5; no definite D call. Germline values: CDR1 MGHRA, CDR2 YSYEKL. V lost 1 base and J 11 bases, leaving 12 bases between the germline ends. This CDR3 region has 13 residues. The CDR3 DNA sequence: TGCGCCAGCAGCCAAGCGCCCGCTCGGTCCCAGCATTTT. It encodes CASSQAPARSQHF.

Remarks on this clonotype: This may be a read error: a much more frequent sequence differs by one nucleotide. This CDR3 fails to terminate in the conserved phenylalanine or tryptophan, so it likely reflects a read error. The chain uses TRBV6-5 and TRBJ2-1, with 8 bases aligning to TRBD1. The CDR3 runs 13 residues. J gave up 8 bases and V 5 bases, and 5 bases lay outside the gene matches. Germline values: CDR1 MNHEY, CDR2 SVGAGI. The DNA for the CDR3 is TGTGCCAGCAGTCAGGGACAGGCCTATGAGCAGTTCTCC. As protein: CASSQGQAYEQFS.

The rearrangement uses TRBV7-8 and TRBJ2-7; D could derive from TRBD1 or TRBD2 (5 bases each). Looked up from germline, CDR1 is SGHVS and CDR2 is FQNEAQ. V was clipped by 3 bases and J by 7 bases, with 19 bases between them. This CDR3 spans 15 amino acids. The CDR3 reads CASSLTRDPGTEQYF. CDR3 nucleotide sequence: TGTGCCAGCAGCTTGACTCGGGACCCCGGGACGGAGCAGTACTTC.

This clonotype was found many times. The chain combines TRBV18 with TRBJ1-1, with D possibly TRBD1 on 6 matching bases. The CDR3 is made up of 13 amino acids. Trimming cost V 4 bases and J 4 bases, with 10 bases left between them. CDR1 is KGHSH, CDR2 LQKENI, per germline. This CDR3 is CASSLQGSTEAFF. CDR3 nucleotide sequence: TGTGCCAGCTCACTACAGGGCTCCACTGAAGCTTTCTTT.

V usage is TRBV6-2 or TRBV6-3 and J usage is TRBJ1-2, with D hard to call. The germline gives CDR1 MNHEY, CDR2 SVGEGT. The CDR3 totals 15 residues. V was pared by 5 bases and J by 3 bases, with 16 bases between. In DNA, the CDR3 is TGTGCCAGCAGTCCCGGATTGCTTAATTACTATGGCTACACCTTC. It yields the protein CASSPGLLNYYGYTF.

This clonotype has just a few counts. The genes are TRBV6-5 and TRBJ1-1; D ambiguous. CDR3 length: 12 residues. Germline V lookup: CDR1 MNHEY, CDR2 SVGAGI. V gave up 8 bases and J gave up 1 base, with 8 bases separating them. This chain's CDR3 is CASFRGNTEAFF. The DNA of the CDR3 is TGTGCCAGCTTCCGGGGGAACACTGAAGCTTTCTTT.

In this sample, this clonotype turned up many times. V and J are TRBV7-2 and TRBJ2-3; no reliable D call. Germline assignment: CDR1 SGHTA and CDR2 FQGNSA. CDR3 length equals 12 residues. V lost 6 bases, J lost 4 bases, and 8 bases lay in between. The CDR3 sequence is CASSSPPDTQYF. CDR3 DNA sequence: TGTGCCAGCAGTTCCCCCCCAGATACGCAGTATTTT. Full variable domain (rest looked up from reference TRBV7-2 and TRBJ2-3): GAGVSQSPSNKVTEKGKDVELRCDPISGHTALYWYRQSLGQGLEFLIYFQGNSAPDKSGLPSDRFSAERTGGSVSTLTIQRTQQEDSAVYLCASSSPPDTQYFGPGTRLTVL.

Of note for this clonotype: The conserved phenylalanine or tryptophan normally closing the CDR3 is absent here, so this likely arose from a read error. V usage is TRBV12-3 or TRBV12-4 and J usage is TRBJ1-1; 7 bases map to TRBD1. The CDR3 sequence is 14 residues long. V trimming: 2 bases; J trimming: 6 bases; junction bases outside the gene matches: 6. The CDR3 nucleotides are TGTGCCAGCAGTTTACCAGGGGGGCATGCTGAAGCTTTCTTA. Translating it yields CASSLPGGHAEAFL.

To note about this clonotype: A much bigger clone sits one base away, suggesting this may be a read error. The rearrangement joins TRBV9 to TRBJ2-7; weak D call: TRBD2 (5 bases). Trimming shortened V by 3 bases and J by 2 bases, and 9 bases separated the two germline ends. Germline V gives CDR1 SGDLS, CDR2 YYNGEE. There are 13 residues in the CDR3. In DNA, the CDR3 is TGTGCCAGCAGCGAGGGAGCGACCTACGAGCAGTACTTC. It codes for CASSEGATYEQYF.

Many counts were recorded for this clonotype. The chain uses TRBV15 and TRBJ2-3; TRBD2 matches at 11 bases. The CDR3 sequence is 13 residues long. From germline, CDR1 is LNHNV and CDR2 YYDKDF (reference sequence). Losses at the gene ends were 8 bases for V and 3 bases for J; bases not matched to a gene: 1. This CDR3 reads CATGTSGTDTQYF. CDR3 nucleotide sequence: TGTGCCACCGGGACTAGCGGTACAGATACGCAGTATTTT.

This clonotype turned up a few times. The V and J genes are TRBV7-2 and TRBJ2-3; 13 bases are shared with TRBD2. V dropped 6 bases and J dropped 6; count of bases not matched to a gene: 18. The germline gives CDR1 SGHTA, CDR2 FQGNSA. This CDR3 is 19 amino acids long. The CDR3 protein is CASRLKPGTSGTKADTQYF. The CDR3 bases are TGTGCCAGCAGACTCAAGCCCGGGACTAGCGGGACCAAAGCCGATACGCAGTATTTT.

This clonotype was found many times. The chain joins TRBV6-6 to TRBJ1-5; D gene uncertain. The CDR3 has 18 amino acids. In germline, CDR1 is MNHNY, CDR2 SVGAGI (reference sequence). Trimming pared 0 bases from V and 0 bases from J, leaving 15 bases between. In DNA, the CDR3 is TGTGCCAGCAGTTACTCGAAAAGAGGACGGTTTAGCAATCAGCCCCAGCATTTT. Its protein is CASSYSKRGRFSNQPQHF.

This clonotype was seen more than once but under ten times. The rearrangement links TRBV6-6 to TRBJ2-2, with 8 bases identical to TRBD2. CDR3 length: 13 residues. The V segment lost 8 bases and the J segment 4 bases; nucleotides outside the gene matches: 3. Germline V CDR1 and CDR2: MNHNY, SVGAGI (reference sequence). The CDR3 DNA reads TGTGCCAGCCTAGCGGGTCGCACCGGGGAGCTGTTTTTT. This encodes CASLAGRTGELFF.

The CDR3 reads CASSFPTGTGVNTEAFF. The CDR3 DNA reads TGTGCCAGCAGTTTCCCGACCGGAACAGGGGTGAACACTGAAGCTTTCTTT. The chain employs TRBV6-2 or TRBV6-3 and TRBJ1-1; 7 nucleotides align to TRBD1. V lost 4 bases and J lost 0; bases outside the gene matches: 11. Germline V gives CDR1 MNHEY, CDR2 SVGEGT. This CDR3 has 17 residues.